This entry features one T cell receptor (beta chain) sequence. Its target is not known. Method: immunoSEQ multiplex PCR; TCRdb's copy keeps in-frame clones and lacks some. The repertoire holds 100,000 or so clones, with 75% to 95% as singletons. These data come from a study of siplizumab effects on memory and regulatory T cells. Study outcomes and limitations: Sequences that were alloreactive and traceable to unstimulated CD4+ memory cells were significantly reduced by siplizumab. It was not possible to assign a naive or memory phenotype to roughly 75-96% of proliferating CD4+ or CD8+ clones.

Trimming stripped 1 base from V and 0 bases from J, with 14 bases between. This CDR3 contains 17 residues. The sample taken for sequencing was CD4+ T cells sorted from blood. The source is a human donor in good health. Some clones in this sample may be carry-over from other donors' samples. The chain recombines TRBV5-3 with TRBJ2-1; D is unclear. TRBV5-3 is flagged as an ORF with uncertain function. The CDR3 bases are TGTGCCAGAAGCTTGATCGGGCGGAACCGCTCCTACAATGAGCAGTTCTTC. Residues: CARSLIGRNRSYNEQFF.